This T cell receptor (beta chain) was captured in a study of shared clonotypes between healthy human individuals. Study overall: The people who gave samples were a couple of women and a few men aged 18 to 49. General study findings and limits: Depth of sequencing was expected to influence donor clonotype sharing.

Germline V gene lookup returns CDR1 SGHAT and CDR2 FQNNGV. The CDR3 has 14 residues. After removal of 6 bases from V and 4 bases from J, the junction contained 4 bases not matched to a gene. This clone appeared once. Its antigen is not known. Every immunoSEQ plate was one replicate of a subset's evenly spread DNA. 250 to 350 ng DNA, roughly 30,000 T cell genomes, went into unsorted PBMC replicate PCRs. Only in-frame clones appear in the TCRdb table, and some are missing; sequencing was by immunoSEQ multiplex PCR. Of about 490,000 clones listed, 79% are singletons. Sequencing was done on a sample of PBMCs. The source of this sequence is a woman between 40 and 50 years old in good health. Some clones in this sample may be carry-over from other donors' samples. The rearrangement links TRBV11-2 to TRBJ2-7, with 12 bases fitting TRBD2. The CDR3 DNA is TGTGCCAGCAGGACCCTAGCGGGAGGGTACGAGCAGTACTTC. It translates to CASRTLAGGYEQYF.